This TCR beta chain derives from a study of blood T cell repertoires in COVID-19. The wider study: Acute-phase and convalescent COVID-19 samples originated in the United States, Italy and Spain.

There are 15 residues in the CDR3. The germline V gene encodes CDR1 SGHTA and CDR2 FQGNSA. The ends were cut back, 4 bases at V and 2 bases at J, with 12 bases in the middle. As originally analysed: Estimation of nucleated cell counts relied on the amplification of reference gene primers. Libraries were prepared by immunoSEQ multiplex PCR; TCRdb keeps only in-frame clonotypes and omits some of them. D and trimming come from the DNA, and the V and J calls and clone size come from that table. The sample records about 220,000 clones, around 80% being singletons. This receptor was identified in a woman between 70 and 85 years old with acute or convalescent COVID-19. The sequencing sample was made of peripheral blood. The V gene is TRBV7-2, the J gene TRBJ1-3; TRBD1 might be the D (5 bases). CDR3 sequence (DNA): TGTGCCAGCAGCTCCGATCGGGGGACTGGAAACACCATATATTTT. This encodes CASSSDRGTGNTIYF.